This T cell receptor (beta chain) was identified during a study of blood T cells in healthy people across ages. Study results and limitations: Long-lived and aged donors differed, with more naive CD4+ cells and higher diversity in the long-lived.

With regard to this clonotype: What it recognizes is unknown.

It was with a sample-barcoded 5' primer and a J-beta primer mix that a second PCR of roughly 7 to 12 cycles was run. Every single cDNA molecule received a tag from a template-switch adaptor with 12 random nucleotides. All samples gave at least 2.5 million CDR3-containing paired-end reads. From the 5' RACE reads, TCRdb called clonotypes with MiXCR, one entry per CDR3 protein. The sample has more than 650,000 distinct CDR3 sequences; about 20% are singletons. Trimming pared 0 bases from V and 7 bases from J, leaving 10 bases between. CDR1 is SGHDN and CDR2 is FVKESK in the germline V gene. The CDR3 extends over 14 amino acids.

The J gene is TRBJ2-1, the V gene TRBV14; D is undetermined. This TCR came from a man aged 70-80 years in good health. Input material: blood. Written as DNA, the CDR3 is TGTGCCAGCAGCCAAGATATCCTTATTAATGAGCAGTTCTTC. It is translated as CASSQDILINEQFF.